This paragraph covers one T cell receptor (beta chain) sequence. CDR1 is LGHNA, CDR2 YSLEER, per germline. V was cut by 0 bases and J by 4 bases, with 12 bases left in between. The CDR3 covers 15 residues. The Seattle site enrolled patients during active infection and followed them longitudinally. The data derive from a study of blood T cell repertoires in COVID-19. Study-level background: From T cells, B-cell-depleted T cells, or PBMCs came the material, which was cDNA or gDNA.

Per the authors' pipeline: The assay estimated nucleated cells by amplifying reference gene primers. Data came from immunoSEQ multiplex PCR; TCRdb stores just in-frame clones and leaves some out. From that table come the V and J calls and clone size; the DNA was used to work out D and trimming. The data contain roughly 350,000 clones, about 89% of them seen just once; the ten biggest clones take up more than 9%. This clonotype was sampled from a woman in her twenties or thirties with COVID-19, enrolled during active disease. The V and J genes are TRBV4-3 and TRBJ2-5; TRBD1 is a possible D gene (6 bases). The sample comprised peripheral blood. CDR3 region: CASSQDFGGRETQYF. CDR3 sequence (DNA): TGCGCCAGCAGCCAAGATTTTGGGGGCCGAGAGACCCAGTACTTC.